Listed below are T cell receptor beta chains from one sample, sequenced in a study of cytomegalovirus exposure and HLA in healthy donors. The assay was immunoSEQ multiplex PCR, and TCRdb's table has in-frame clones only and misses some. The top ten clones hold around 2.4% of a sample with some 170,000 clones, around 85% of them seen once. Sequencing used PBMCs. The receptor source for this set is a man aged 25 to 40 in good health and CMV-seropositive. Both conserved end residues are trimmed from each CDR3.

>10|TRBJ2-7|TRBV30
AWSFQGNEQY
>12|TRBJ1-3|TRBV6-5
ASRTGNSGNTIY
>11|TRBJ1-2|TRBV6-6
ASSYDTTYGYT
>13|TRBJ2-4|TRBV7-2
ASSLQGARENIQY
>12|TRBJ2-5|TRBV18
ASSPGPTQETQY
>12|TRBJ2-5|TRBV4-1
ASSSTDRGETQY
>15|TRBJ2-7|TRBV25-1
ASSVPHRDRGIYEQY
>13|TRBJ2-1|TRBV5-1
ASSRTSGVGNEQF
>12|TRBJ2-1|TRBV7-8
ASSPSGSYNEQF
>13|TRBJ2-7|TRBV27
ASGRPDRGAYEQY
>13|TRBJ2-7|TRBV19
ASSSDRDLSYEQY
>16|TRBJ2-1|TRBV7-9
ASSLALTRDSSYNEQF
>11|TRBJ1-3|TRBV29-1
SVRGHSGNTIY
>16|TRBJ1-5|TRBV18
ASSPVSRDRDINQPQH
>14|TRBJ2-7|TRBV7-9
ASSPQEGQGTYEQY
>10|TRBJ2-5|TRBV7-2
ASSSSGETQY
>11|TRBJ2-3|TRBV9
ASSVATMDTQY
>12|TRBJ1-2|TRBV5-1
ASSLREGSYGYT
>13|TRBJ1-2|TRBV11-2
ASIPAPGQVAGYT
>14|TRBJ1-4|TRBV4-1
ASSPIGTATNEKLF
>14|TRBJ2-5|TRBV11-3
ASSLSGTGRIETQY
>18|TRBJ1-6|TRBV14
ASSHVARGQMSSYNSPLH
>12|TRBJ1-1|TRBV7-2
ASSSGRRRAEAF
>14|TRBJ2-2|TRBV9
ASSVVGTGKAGELF
>12|TRBJ2-7|TRBV6-6
ASSLQVFSYEQY
>13|TRBJ2-7|TRBV9
ASSDQGGSSYEQY
>15|TRBJ2-1|TRBV4-1
ASSQYRGGTSYNEQF
>13|TRBJ2-7|TRBV6-1
ASSFTGGPSYEQY
>13|TRBJ1-5|TRBV2
ASSGTGGGNQPQH
>11|TRBJ2-7|TRBV7-2
ASSQAGIYEQY
>13|TRBJ1-5|TRBV30
AWRDRDSSNQPQH
>14|TRBJ2-3|TRBV7-9
ASSSRDRGRTDTQY
>11|TRBJ1-6|TRBV19
ASSPWTRGPLH
>14|TRBJ2-4|TRBV5-1
ASSGGLEISKNIQY
>10|TRBJ1-2|TRBV7-8
ASSPSGYDYT
>14|TRBJ2-1|TRBV5-6
ASSLGQGTIRHEQF